This T cell receptor (beta chain) was identified during a study of blood T cell repertoires in COVID-19 (dated by TCRdb to the early 2020s). Turning to the overall study: The collaborator samples originated in the United States, Italy and Spain and spanned the acute and convalescent phases of COVID-19. Subjects who had been exposed to COVID-19, were actively infected with it, or had recovered from it provided the deeply sampled blood TCRbeta repertoires that made up the dataset. The material from the prospective study consisted of cDNA or gDNA derived from T cells, B-cell-depleted T cells, or PBMCs. Samples came from the ongoing ImmuneRACE study (first 160 participants) plus 1,254 subjects from 6 global collaborators. A de-identified subject ID, COVID-19 status, age in years and sex were almost always included in the sample metadata. Where HLA class I and class II types were available, the types were taken from metadata supplied by the sample provider, not from assay-based typing. The repertoires were released in a freely available public database meant as a resource for research on the immune response to SARS-CoV-2.

Collaborating institutions collected whole blood in K2EDTA tubes following their own protocols. For TCRbeta analysis, collaborator samples were shipped as frozen whole blood, as isolated PBMCs, or as DNA extracted from either sample type. In the germline V gene, CDR1 corresponds to SGHVS and CDR2 to FQNEAQ. Counted from cysteine to phenylalanine, this CDR3 has 16 amino acids. Only the CDR3 part of the read is kept: 48 bases, read in frame from the first base. The germline ends are 19 bases apart after V is trimmed by 5 bases and J by 2 bases. The study at large found these results: Clinical and demographic metadata were provided uncurated, with the amount varying by source and participant.

The immunoSEQ Assay, a bias-controlled multiplex PCR, was used to amplify TCRbeta CDR3 regions from genomic DNA. In the source study's methods: The number of nucleated cells in each sample was estimated by amplification of reference gene primers within the assay. Sequence reads were collapsed and filtered to measure the absolute abundance of every unique TCRbeta CDR3 rearrangement. For each sample, productive Simpson clonality was calculated by taking the square root of Simpson's diversity index across productive rearrangements. What TCRdb holds here is the immuneACCESS table cut down to in-frame rearrangements. Part of the clones is not present; checked against another copy, under half of the missing clones reflect an unresolved V gene, and the others are unexplained. The D gene and trimming were derived from the DNA, and the V and J assignments and clone size from that table. This sample has under 40,000 clones in its table, and around four fifths of those were observed once. Around 13% of the sample is in the top ten clones.

Concerning this clone itself: No antigen is known for it. Per-nucleotide qualities are absent, and no much larger clonotype sits a single base away.

Sequencing was performed on peripheral blood. This TCR came from a man aged 45-65 years with active or convalescent COVID-19. The sequence links TRBV7-8 to TRBJ2-7, with a weak D call of TRBD2 (7 bases match). The CDR3 amino acid sequence is: CASSPLGGGLTYEQYF. The DNA sequence reads TGTGCCAGCAGCCCCCTGGGGGGGGGCTTAACCTACGAGCAGTACTTC.